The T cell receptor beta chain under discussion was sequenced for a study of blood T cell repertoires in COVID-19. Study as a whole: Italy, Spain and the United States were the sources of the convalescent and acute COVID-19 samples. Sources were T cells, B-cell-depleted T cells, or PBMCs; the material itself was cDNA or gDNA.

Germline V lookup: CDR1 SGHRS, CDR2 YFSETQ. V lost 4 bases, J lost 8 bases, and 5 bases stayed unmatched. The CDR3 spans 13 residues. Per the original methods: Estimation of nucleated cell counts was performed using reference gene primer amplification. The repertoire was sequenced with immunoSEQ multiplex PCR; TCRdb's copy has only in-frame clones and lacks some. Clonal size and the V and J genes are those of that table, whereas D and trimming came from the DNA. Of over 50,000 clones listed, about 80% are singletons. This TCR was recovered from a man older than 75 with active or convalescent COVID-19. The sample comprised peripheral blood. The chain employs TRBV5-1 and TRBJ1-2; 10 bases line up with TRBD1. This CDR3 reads CASSPGQGQGYTF. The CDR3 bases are TGCGCCAGCAGCCCGGGACAGGGGCAGGGCTACACCTTC.